What follows is one TCR beta chain and its context. Germline values: CDR1 SGHAT, CDR2 FQNNGV. The V segment lost 4 bases and the J segment 1 base; nucleotides outside the gene matches: 5. There are 15 residues in the CDR3. In the original processing: Reference gene primer amplification gave nucleated cell count estimates. Produced via immunoSEQ multiplex PCR; TCRdb's table is partial and in-frame only. The V and J calls and clone size come from that table; D and trimming were worked out from the DNA. The data hold 80,000 to 100,000 clones, with about nine tenths observed a single time. These data come from a study of blood T cell repertoires in COVID-19.

The sample was peripheral blood. This clonotype was sampled from a human donor with active COVID-19. The donor label of this sample is uncertain. The V call is TRBV11-2, the J call TRBJ1-1, with TRBD1 matching 8 bases. The DNA of the CDR3 is TGTGCCAGCAGCTCTACCGGGACAGGGAACACTGAAGCTTTCTTT. Its protein product is CASSSTGTGNTEAFF.